This T cell receptor beta chain was sequenced for a study of blood T cells in healthy people across ages. The length of the CDR3 is 16 residues. A J-beta primer mix and a sample-barcoded 5' primer were used in a second PCR of roughly 6 to 11 cycles. From the 5' RACE reads, TCRdb called clonotypes with MiXCR, one entry per CDR3 protein. The table records more than 800,000 distinct CDR3 sequences, around 30% of them present only once. General study points: There was no known CMV status for donors, so expanded clonotype changes were possibly confounded.

Donors were healthy Caucasian individuals from Russia aged about 6 to 95. Total RNA, at least 5 micrograms per sample, came from PBMCs. Points on this clonotype: Antigen unknown.

This TCR was sampled from a woman over 75 in good health. What was sequenced was blood. V and J are TRBV21-1 and TRBJ2-7. TRBV21-1 is deemed a pseudogene. This CDR3 is CASSKKGKTTYNEQYF. CDR3 DNA: TGTGCCAGCAGCAAAAAAGGCAAGACCACATACAATGAGCAGTACTTC.